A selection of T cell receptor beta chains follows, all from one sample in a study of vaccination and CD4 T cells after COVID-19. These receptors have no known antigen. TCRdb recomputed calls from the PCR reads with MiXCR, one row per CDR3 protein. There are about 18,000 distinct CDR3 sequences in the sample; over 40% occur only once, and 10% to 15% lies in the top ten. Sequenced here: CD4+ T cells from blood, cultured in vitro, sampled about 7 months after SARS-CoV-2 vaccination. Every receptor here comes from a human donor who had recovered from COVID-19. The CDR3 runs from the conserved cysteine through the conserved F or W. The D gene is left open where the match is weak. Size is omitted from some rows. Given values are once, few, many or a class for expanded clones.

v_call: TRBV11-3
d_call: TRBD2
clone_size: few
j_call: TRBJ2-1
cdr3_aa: CASSGVAGSYNEQFF
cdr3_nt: TGTGCCAGCAGCGGGGTAGCGGGCTCCTACAATGAGCAGTTCTTC

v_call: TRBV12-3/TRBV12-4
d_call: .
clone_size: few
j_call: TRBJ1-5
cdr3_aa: CASSRHRTINQPQHF
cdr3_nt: TGTGCCAGCAGTAGACACCGGACGATTAATCAGCCCCAGCATTTT

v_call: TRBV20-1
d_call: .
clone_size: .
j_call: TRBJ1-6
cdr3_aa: CSAPEPGTYNSPLHF
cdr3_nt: TGCAGTGCCCCGGAACCGGGAACCTATAATTCACCCCTCCACTTT

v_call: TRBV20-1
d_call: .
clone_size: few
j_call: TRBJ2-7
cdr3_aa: CSATKGREGGQYF
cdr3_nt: TGCAGTGCTACGAAAGGGCGGGAAGGGGGGCAGTACTTC

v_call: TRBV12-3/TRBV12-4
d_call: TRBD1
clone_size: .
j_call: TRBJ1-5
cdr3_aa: CASRRTGPLDPQHF
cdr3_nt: TGTGCCAGCAGACGGACAGGGCCCTTGGATCCCCAGCATTTT

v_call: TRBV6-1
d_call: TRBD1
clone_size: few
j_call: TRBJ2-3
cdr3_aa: CASSPDRLTDTQYF
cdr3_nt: TGTGCCAGCAGCCCGGACAGGTTAACAGATACGCAGTATTTT

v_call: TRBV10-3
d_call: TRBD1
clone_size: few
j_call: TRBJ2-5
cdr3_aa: CASSEDRGETQYF
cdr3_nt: TGTGCCAGCAGTGAAGACAGGGGTGAGACCCAGTACTTC

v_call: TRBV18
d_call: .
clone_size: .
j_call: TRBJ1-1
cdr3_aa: CASSPETGTFLKLDF
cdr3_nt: TGTGCCAGCTCACCTGAAACCGGGACCTTTCTGAAGCTCGACTTT

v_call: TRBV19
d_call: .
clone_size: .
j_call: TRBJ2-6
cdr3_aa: CASRGANSGANVLTF
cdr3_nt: TGTGCCAGTAGGGGGGCTAACTCTGGGGCCAACGTCCTGACTTTC

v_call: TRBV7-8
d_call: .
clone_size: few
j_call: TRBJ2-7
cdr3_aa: CASSPNRITYEQYF
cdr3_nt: TGTGCCAGCAGCCCAAACAGGATTACCTACGAGCAGTACTTC

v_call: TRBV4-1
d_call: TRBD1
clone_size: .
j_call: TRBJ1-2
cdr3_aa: CASSRLQGDKRFHTF
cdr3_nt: TGCGCCAGCAGCCGGCTACAGGGGGATAAGAGGTTTCACACCTTC

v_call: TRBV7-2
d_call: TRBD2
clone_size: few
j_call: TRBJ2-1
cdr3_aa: CASSLTRLAGVEQFF
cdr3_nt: TGTGCCAGCAGCTTAACTCGACTAGCGGGGGTTGAGCAGTTCTTC

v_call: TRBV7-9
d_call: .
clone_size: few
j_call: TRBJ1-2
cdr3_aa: CASSTGLGVGYGYTF
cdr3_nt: TGTGCCAGCAGCACCGGACTGGGAGTAGGGTATGGCTACACCTTC

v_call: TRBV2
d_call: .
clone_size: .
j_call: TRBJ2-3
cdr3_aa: CASNPSFTDTQYF
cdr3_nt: TGTGCCAGCAATCCTAGCTTCACAGATACGCAGTATTTT

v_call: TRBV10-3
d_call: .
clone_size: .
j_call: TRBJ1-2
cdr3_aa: CAISGQVNYGYTF
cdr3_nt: TGTGCCATCAGTGGGCAGGTCAACTATGGCTACACCTTC

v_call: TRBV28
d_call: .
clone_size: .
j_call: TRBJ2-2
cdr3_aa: CASSGGGNTGELFF
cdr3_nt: TGTGCCAGCAGTGGGGGCGGGAACACCGGGGAGCTGTTTTTT

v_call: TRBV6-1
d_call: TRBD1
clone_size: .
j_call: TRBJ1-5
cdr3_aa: CASSGQGDQPQHF
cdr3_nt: TGTGCCAGCAGTGGACAGGGAGATCAGCCCCAGCATTTT

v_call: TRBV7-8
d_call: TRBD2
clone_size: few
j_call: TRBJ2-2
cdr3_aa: CASSPGLAGARTGELFF
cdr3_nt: TGTGCCAGCAGCCCGGGACTAGCGGGGGCAAGGACCGGGGAGCTGTTTTTT

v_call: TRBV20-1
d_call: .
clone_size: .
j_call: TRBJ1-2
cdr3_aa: CSASYPDSFNDYGYTF
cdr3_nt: TGCAGTGCTAGTTACCCAGACTCTTTTAATGACTATGGCTACACCTTC

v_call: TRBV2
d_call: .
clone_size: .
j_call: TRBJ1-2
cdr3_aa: CASSAGVSPYGYTF
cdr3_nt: TGTGCCAGCAGTGCAGGGGTCTCCCCTTATGGCTACACCTTC

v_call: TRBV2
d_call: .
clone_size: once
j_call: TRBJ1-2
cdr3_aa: CAIGGQGAYGYTF
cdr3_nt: TGTGCCATCGGGGGCCAGGGCGCCTATGGCTACACCTTC

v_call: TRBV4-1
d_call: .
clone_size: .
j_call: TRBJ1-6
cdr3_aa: CASSHLNSPLHF
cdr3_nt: TGCGCCAGCAGCCACCTCAATTCACCCCTCCACTTT

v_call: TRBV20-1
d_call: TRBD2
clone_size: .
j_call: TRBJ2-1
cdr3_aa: CSADEPSGTNNEQFF
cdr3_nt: TGCAGTGCCGACGAGCCTAGCGGGACCAACAATGAGCAGTTCTTC

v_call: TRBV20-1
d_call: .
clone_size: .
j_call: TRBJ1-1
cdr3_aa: CSARVEGGRAEAFF
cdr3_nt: TGCAGTGCTAGAGTGGAGGGAGGCAGAGCTGAAGCTTTCTTT

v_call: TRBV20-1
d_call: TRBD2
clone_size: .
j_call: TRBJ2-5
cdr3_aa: CSARGLGLAGPQETQYF
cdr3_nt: TGCAGTGCTAGAGGGCTGGGACTAGCGGGGCCCCAAGAGACCCAGTACTTC

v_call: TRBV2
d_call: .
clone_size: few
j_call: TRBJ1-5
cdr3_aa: CASSAQVLLQPQHF
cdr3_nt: TGTGCCAGCAGTGCCCAGGTTTTGTTACAGCCCCAGCATTTT

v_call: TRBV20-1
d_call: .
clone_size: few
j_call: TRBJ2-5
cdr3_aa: CSASYQGATQYF
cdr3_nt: TGCAGTGCTAGTTACCAGGGCGCGACCCAGTACTTC

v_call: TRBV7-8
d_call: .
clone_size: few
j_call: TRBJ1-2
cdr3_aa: CASSLSHRIYGYTF
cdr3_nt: TGTGCCAGCAGCTTATCACACAGGATCTATGGCTACACCTTC

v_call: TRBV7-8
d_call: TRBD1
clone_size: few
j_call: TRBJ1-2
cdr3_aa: CASSPGTGRNFYGYTF
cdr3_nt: TGTGCCAGCAGCCCTGGGACAGGAAGAAACTTCTATGGCTACACCTTC